The 27 T cell receptor beta chains presented below share a single source sample, sequenced in a study of graft-versus-host responses after intestinal transplantation. Sequenced by immunoSEQ multiplex PCR; TCRdb stores in-frame clones only, minus some. This sample has 20,000 to 25,000 clones; approximately 92% occur once, and the top ten carry around two fifths. The sequencing here drew on PBMCs, taken 262 days after intestinal transplant. The receptor source for this set is a human patient who received an intestinal transplant, so some T cells may come from the graft donor.

The rearrangement joins TRBV19 to TRBJ2-7; D is ambiguous. This CDR3 is built from 11 residues. The V gene lost 6 bases and the J gene lost 0 bases, with 3 bases spanning the gap. Per germline, CDR1 LNHDA and CDR2 SQIVND (reference sequence). CDR3: CASSSSYEQYF. The CDR3 coding sequence is TGTGCCAGTAGCTCCTCCTACGAGCAGTACTTC.

This clone is a singleton in its sample. The chain has TRBV18 and TRBJ2-1; TRBD2 agrees at 10 bases. This CDR3 is built from 14 residues. V was clipped by 3 bases and J by 8 bases; unmatched bases: 4. In germline, CDR1 is KGHSH, CDR2 LQKENI. The CDR3 loop is CASSPTSGYYEQFF. CDR3 in DNA: TGTGCCAGCTCACCGACTAGCGGGTACTATGAGCAGTTCTTC.

The rearrangement uses TRBV19 and TRBJ1-2; D remains ambiguous. The length of the CDR3 is 19 residues. Germline CDR1 and CDR2: LNHDA and SQIVND (reference sequence). Trimming took off 6 bases at V and 2 bases at J, with 28 bases between the two ends. CDR3 DNA sequence: TGTGCCAGTAGCACCCGAAATTGGATCACATGGGGTGGGAACTATGGCTACACCTTC. This encodes CASSTRNWITWGGNYGYTF.

The sample holds one count of this clone. V and J are TRBV28 and TRBJ1-5; tentative D call: TRBD1 (5 bases). CDR1 is MDHEN, CDR2 SYDVKM, per germline. This CDR3 has 15 residues. Between the trimmed V and J ends, which lost 3 bases and 3 bases, there was a span of 12 bases. The CDR3 DNA reads TGTGCCAGCAGTTTGATTCGGGGGGACAATCAGCCCCAGCATTTT. It encodes CASSLIRGDNQPQHF.

The rearrangement uses TRBV19 and TRBJ1-1; no reliable D call. Germline CDR1 reads LNHDA; CDR2 reads SQIVND (reference sequence). This CDR3 spans 11 amino acids. The V and J ends lost 1 base and 7 bases respectively, with 4 bases between them. The CDR3 loop reads CASSIGIEAFF. CDR3 nucleotide sequence: TGTGCCAGTAGTATAGGGATTGAAGCTTTCTTT.

The V gene is TRBV18, the J gene TRBJ1-1; possibly TRBD1 for D (5 bases). V was trimmed by 3 bases and J by 1 base, leaving 9 bases between them. The CDR3 is 14 residues long. Germline CDR1 and CDR2: KGHSH and LQKENI. The CDR3: CASSPLDRNTEAFF. The CDR3 DNA follows: TGTGCCAGCTCACCCTTAGACAGGAACACTGAAGCTTTCTTT.

The chain joins TRBV27 to TRBJ1-2; tentative D call: TRBD1 (6 bases). CDR1 and CDR2 from the germline V gene are MNHEY and SMNVEV (reference sequence). Between the trimmed V and J ends, which lost 2 bases and 6 bases, there was a span of 13 bases. CDR3 size: 14 residues. The CDR3 loop is CASSLTGRGHGYTF. The CDR3 nucleotides are TGTGCCAGCAGTTTAACCGGCAGGGGCCATGGCTACACCTTC.

The V gene is TRBV27, the J gene TRBJ2-7; 7 bases are a match to TRBD2. Germline CDR1 and CDR2: MNHEY and SMNVEV (reference sequence). Trimming cost V 7 bases and J 0 bases; bases outside gene matches: 9. CDR3 length: 15 residues. Here the CDR3 DNA reads TGTGCCAGCACTCTAAGCGGGGCGGCCTCCTACGAGCAGTACTTC. Protein sequence: CASTLSGAASYEQYF.

The CDR3 protein is CASLPWGTPSTDTQYF. Written as DNA, the CDR3 is TGTGCCAGCCTCCCCTGGGGGACCCCTAGCACAGATACGCAGTATTTT. The rearrangement uses TRBV28 and TRBJ2-3; either TRBD1 or TRBD2 may supply D (5 bases each). With 8 bases removed from V and 0 bases from J, the gap between germline ends came to 18 bases. Germline-derived CDR1 and CDR2 are MDHEN and SYDVKM. This CDR3 comprises 16 residues.

The CDR3: CAWTRQGWGRSGANVLTF. CDR3 nucleotides: TGTGCCTGGACTAGACAGGGATGGGGTAGGTCTGGGGCCAACGTCCTGACTTTC. The rearrangement joins TRBV30 to TRBJ2-6, with TRBD1 matching 7 bases. The CDR3 covers 18 residues. V trimming: 4 bases; J trimming: 1 base; junction bases outside the gene matches: 13. Germline values: CDR1 GTSNPN, CDR2 SVGIG (reference sequence).

The chain links TRBV4-1 to TRBJ1-5; 7 nucleotides match TRBD1. This CDR3 region has 15 residues. J was trimmed by 3 bases and V by 4 bases; bases with no gene match: 6. Germline V gives CDR1 MGHRA, CDR2 YSYEKL. The CDR3 DNA reads as TGCGCCAGCAGCCTTGGGACAGCCCTCAATCAGCCCCAGCATTTT. Its protein is CASSLGTALNQPQHF.

The chain links TRBV7-9 to TRBJ2-5, with D perhaps matching TRBD1 (6 bases). From germline, CDR1 is SEHNR and CDR2 FQNEAQ (reference sequence). The CDR3 consists of 15 residues. Trimming stripped 0 bases from V and 4 bases from J, with 12 bases between. CDR3 coding DNA: TGTGCCAGCAGCTTAGCACAGGGTAGTTCAGAGACCCAGTACTTC. It codes for CASSLAQGSSETQYF.

This clone appeared once. This chain uses TRBV2 with TRBJ2-2; the D call may be TRBD1 or TRBD2 (5 bases each). The CDR3 length is 19 residues. The ends were cut back, 4 bases at V and 0 bases at J, with 21 bases in the middle. The V gene's germline CDR1 is SNHLY and CDR2 FYNNEI. For the CDR3, the DNA is TGTGCCAGCAGTGCCCCGGGGTACAGGCAGGGAACGAACACCGGGGAGCTGTTTTTT. The encoded protein is CASSAPGYRQGTNTGELFF.

The rearrangement uses TRBV7-6 and TRBJ2-5; D might be TRBD1 (5 bases). The CDR3 length is 14 residues. CDR1 is SGHVS and CDR2 is FNYEAQ in the germline V gene. V was pared by 2 bases and J by 2 bases, with 9 bases between. The CDR3 DNA reads as TGTGCCAGCAGCTTAATGCCAGGGCAAGAGACCCAGTACTTC. It translates to CASSLMPGQETQYF.

This rearrangement joins TRBV10-1 to TRBJ2-1; 14 nucleotides line up with TRBD2. The CDR3 length is 18 residues. V trimming: 6 bases; J trimming: 3 bases; junction bases outside the gene matches: 10. Germline V CDR1 and CDR2: WNHNN, SYGVQD (reference sequence). CDR3 sequence: CASSPGTSGSRGYNEQFF. CDR3 nucleotides: TGCGCCAGCAGCCCCGGGACTAGCGGGAGTAGGGGCTACAATGAGCAGTTCTTC.

This chain connects TRBV4-1 to TRBJ2-7; unclear D gene. In germline, CDR1 is MGHRA, CDR2 YSYEKL. The V end lost 7 bases, the J end lost 2 bases, and 15 bases lay between the germline ends. The CDR3 totals 14 residues. Written as DNA, the CDR3 is TGCGCCAGCACCCCGGGCCCCTTTACCTACGAGCAGTACTTC. Residues: CASTPGPFTYEQYF.

This clone was seen just once. The V gene is TRBV5-6, the J gene TRBJ2-7; D gene uncertain. The CDR3 has 12 amino acids. Germline V CDR1 and CDR2: SGHDT, YYEEEE. The ends were cut back, 1 base at V and 3 bases at J, with 5 bases in the middle. The CDR3 here is CASSLSNYEQYF. The CDR3 DNA is TGTGCCAGCAGCTTGTCCAACTACGAGCAGTACTTC.

The chain carries TRBV4-1 and TRBJ1-5; 10 bases match TRBD1. The germline gives CDR1 MGHRA, CDR2 YSYEKL. CDR3 length equals 16 residues. The V and J ends lost 4 bases and 7 bases, in that order; junction bases with no gene match: 10. DNA for the CDR3: TGCGCCAGCAGCCCCCCGACAGGGGGCTTGGGACAGCCCCAGCATTTT. This gives the protein CASSPPTGGLGQPQHF.

This rearrangement joins TRBV28 to TRBJ2-7; 9 bases map to TRBD2. The CDR3 covers 16 residues. Trimming removed 1 base from V and 2 bases from J; junction bases left unmatched: 6. Germline V CDR1 and CDR2: MDHEN, SYDVKM. CDR3 protein: CASSLYGTSRPYEQYF. CDR3 DNA sequence: TGTGCCAGCAGTTTATATGGGACTAGCAGACCCTACGAGCAGTACTTC.

This sequence joins TRBV10-3 and TRBJ1-1; 8 nucleotides align to TRBD1. J lost 3 bases, V lost 6 bases, and 12 bases had no gene match. This CDR3 is built from 16 residues. Germline V gene lookup returns CDR1 ENHRY and CDR2 SYGVKD. The CDR3: CAISALLTGEDTEAFF. The CDR3 DNA sequence: TGTGCCATCAGCGCCCTCCTGACAGGGGAGGACACTGAAGCTTTCTTT.

The V call is TRBV5-1, the J call TRBJ2-1, with D perhaps TRBD2 (5 bases). The germline gives CDR1 SGHRS, CDR2 YFSETQ. This CDR3 spans 15 amino acids. V was cut by 2 bases and J by 10 bases, with 19 bases left in between. For the CDR3, the DNA is TGCGCCAGCAGCTTTGGAGTCAGAGCGGAGTCGGAGCAGTTCTTC. Translating gives CASSFGVRAESEQFF.

The chain has TRBV5-1 and TRBJ2-5, with D unclear. V was trimmed by 0 bases and J by 0 bases, leaving 12 bases between them. Germline V gene data show CDR1 as SGHRS and CDR2 as YFSETQ. The CDR3 spans 16 residues. The CDR3 DNA is TGCGCCAGCAGCTTGGCTGCTTTGACCTACCAAGAGACCCAGTACTTC. Amino acid sequence: CASSLAALTYQETQYF.

The chain couples TRBV11-2 to TRBJ1-3, with TRBD1 as a possible D gene (5 bases). CDR3 length: 16 amino acids. Trimming stripped 5 bases from V and 1 base from J, with 15 bases between. Germline V gene lookup returns CDR1 SGHAT and CDR2 FQNNGV. CDR3 nucleotides: TGTGCCAGCAGCCTCCCTATGGCAGGGTCTGGAAACACCATATATTTT. Its translation is CASSLPMAGSGNTIYF.

The chain carries TRBV27 and TRBJ2-1, with 8 bases aligning to TRBD2. The CDR3 length is 15 residues. CDR1 and CDR2 from the germline V gene are MNHEY and SMNVEV (reference sequence). After removal of 4 bases from V and 3 bases from J, the junction contained 5 bases not matched to a gene. CDR3 sequence reads: CASSSTSGFYNEQFF. The CDR3, as DNA: TGTGCCAGCAGTTCAACTAGCGGATTCTACAATGAGCAGTTCTTC.

J is TRBJ1-6 and V is TRBV28; D is possibly TRBD1 (5 bases). The CDR3 sequence is 12 residues long. V was clipped by 4 bases and J by 7 bases, with 5 bases between them. Germline V gene data show CDR1 as MDHEN and CDR2 as SYDVKM. The CDR3 region is CASSSGNSPLHF. CDR3 nucleotides: TGTGCCAGCAGTTCAGGGAATTCACCCCTCCACTTT.

The V call is TRBV11-2, the J call TRBJ2-2; 8 positions agree with TRBD2. The CDR3 spans 19 residues. Trimming cost V 5 bases and J 0 bases; bases outside gene matches: 14. The germline V gene encodes CDR1 SGHAT and CDR2 FQNNGV. The CDR3 region has the DNA TGTGCCAGCAGCCCAAGAGGCGGGAGGCGTCCTACGAACACCGGGGAGCTGTTTTTT. Amino acid sequence: CASSPRGGRRPTNTGELFF.

The V call is TRBV28, the J call TRBJ1-4; D gene uncertain. The CDR3 contains 14 residues. CDR1 is MDHEN, CDR2 SYDVKM, per germline. Trimming left V 2 bases short and J 6 bases short, with 10 bases between. The CDR3: CASSLRSMDEKLFF. The DNA for the CDR3 is TGTGCCAGCAGTTTAAGGTCGATGGATGAAAAACTGTTTTTT.